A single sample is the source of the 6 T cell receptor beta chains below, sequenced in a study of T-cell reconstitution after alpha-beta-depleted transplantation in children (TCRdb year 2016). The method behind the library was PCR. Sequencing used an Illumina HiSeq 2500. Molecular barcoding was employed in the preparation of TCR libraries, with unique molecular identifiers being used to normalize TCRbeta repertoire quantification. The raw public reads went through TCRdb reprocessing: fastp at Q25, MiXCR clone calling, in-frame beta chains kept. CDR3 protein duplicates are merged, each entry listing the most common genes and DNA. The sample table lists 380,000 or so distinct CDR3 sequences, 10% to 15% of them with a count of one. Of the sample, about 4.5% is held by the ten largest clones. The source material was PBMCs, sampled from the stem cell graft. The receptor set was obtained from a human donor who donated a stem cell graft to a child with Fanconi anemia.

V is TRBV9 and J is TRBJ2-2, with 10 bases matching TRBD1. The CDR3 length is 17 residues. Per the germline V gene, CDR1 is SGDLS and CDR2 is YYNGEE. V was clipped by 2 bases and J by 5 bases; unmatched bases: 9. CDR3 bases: TGTGCCAGCAGCGTCAGAGGACAGGGGGTTACAACCGGGGAGCTGTTTTTT. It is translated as CASSVRGQGVTTGELFF.

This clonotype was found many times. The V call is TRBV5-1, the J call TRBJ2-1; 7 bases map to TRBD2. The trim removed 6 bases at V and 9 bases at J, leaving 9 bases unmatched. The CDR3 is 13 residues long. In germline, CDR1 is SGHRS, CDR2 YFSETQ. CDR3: CASTAGTTGEQFF. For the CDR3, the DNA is TGCGCCAGCACAGCCGGGACTACGGGTGAGCAGTTCTTC. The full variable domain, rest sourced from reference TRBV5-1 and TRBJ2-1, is KAGVTQTPRYLIKTRGQQVTLSCSPISGHRSVSWYQQTPGQGLQFLFEYFSETQRNKGNFPGRFSGRQFSNSRSEMNVSTLELGDSALYLCASTAGTTGEQFFGPGTRLTVL.

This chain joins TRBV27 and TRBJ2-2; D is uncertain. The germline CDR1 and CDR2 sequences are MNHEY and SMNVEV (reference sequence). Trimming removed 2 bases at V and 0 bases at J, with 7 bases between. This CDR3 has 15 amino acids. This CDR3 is CASSLTNANTGELFF. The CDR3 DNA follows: TGTGCCAGCAGTTTAACTAATGCGAACACCGGGGAGCTGTTTTTT.

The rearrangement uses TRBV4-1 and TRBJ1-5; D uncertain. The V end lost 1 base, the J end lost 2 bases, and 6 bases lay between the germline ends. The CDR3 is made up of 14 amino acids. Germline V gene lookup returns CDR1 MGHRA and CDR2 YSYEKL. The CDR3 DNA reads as TGCGCCAGCAGCCAAGGACCGGGCAATCAGCCCCAGCATTTT. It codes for CASSQGPGNQPQHF.

The chain's CDR3 is CASSIEPGNGGELFF. CDR3 coding DNA: TGTGCCAGTAGTATAGAACCGGGGAACGGCGGGGAGCTGTTTTTT. This rearrangement joins TRBV19 to TRBJ2-2, with D tentatively TRBD2 (5 bases). The CDR3 has 15 residues. Deletions cut 0 bases from V and 7 bases from J, with 12 bases between. The germline gives CDR1 LNHDA, CDR2 SQIVND (reference sequence).

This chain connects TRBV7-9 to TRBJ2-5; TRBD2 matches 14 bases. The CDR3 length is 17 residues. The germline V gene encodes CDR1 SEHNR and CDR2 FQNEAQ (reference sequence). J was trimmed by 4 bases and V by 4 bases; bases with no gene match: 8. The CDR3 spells CASSSTSGGAFSETQYF. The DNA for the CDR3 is TGTGCCAGCAGCTCGACTAGCGGGGGGGCATTCTCAGAGACCCAGTACTTC.